Shown below are 8 T cell receptor beta chains from a single sample sequenced in a study of T cells after posttransplantation cyclophosphamide. Control samples came 1 year after myeloablative marrow transplants with methotrexate plus calcineurin inhibitor. Profiled with immunoSEQ multiplex PCR; TCRdb holds only in-frame clones, not every one. Of around 9,900 clones listed, roughly 88% are singletons. The source material was PBMCs, sampled after an allogeneic stem cell transplant with a calcineurin inhibitor and methotrexate. The receptors shown here come from a male patient aged 25 to 39 who received an allogeneic stem cell transplant from an unrelated donor, was CMV-positive, and had no GVHD. The graft donor may have contributed some T cells.

The V call is TRBV4-3, the J call TRBJ2-5, with D perhaps matching TRBD2 (6 bases). V gave up 2 bases and J gave up 2 bases, with 12 bases separating them. CDR1 and CDR2 (germline): LGHNA, YSLEER. This CDR3 comprises 15 residues. Here the CDR3 reads CASSQQRAPQETQYF. In DNA form, the CDR3 reads TGCGCCAGCAGCCAACAGCGGGCCCCTCAAGAGACCCAGTACTTC.

The chain couples TRBV29-1 to TRBJ2-7; 11 positions agree with TRBD2. Germline lookup yields CDR1 SQVTM and CDR2 ANQGSEA. The CDR3 covers 16 residues. The ends lost 1 base at V and 0 bases at J; junction bases unmatched: 5. Here the CDR3 reads CSVEGLAGGSSYEQYF. The CDR3 DNA reads TGCAGCGTTGAAGGGCTAGCGGGAGGTAGCTCCTACGAGCAGTACTTC.

CDR3 region: CASSLVSTGNTGELFF. CDR3 DNA sequence: TGTGCCAGCAGCTTAGTCAGTACAGGGAACACCGGGGAGCTGTTTTTT. The chain recombines TRBV7-2 with TRBJ2-2; a possible D gene is TRBD1 (5 bases). Germline loops: CDR1 SGHTA, CDR2 FQGNSA. The length of the CDR3 is 16 residues. Trimming left V 1 base short and J 1 base short, with 10 bases between.

The CDR3 reads CASSLVLAGGSIRTDTQYF. For the CDR3, the DNA is TGTGCCAGCAGCTTAGTCTTAGCGGGAGGTTCTATCCGCACAGATACGCAGTATTTT. The chain joins TRBV7-8 to TRBJ2-3, with 10 bases aligning to TRBD2. In germline, CDR1 is SGHVS, CDR2 FQNEAQ. The CDR3 is made up of 19 amino acids. Unmatched junction bases numbered 11, after V lost 1 base and J lost 1 base.

The chain recombines TRBV18 with TRBJ2-2; TRBD2 might be the D (5 bases). Trimming left V 4 bases short and J 1 base short, with 13 bases between. Germline values: CDR1 KGHSH, CDR2 LQKENI. The CDR3 covers 16 residues. The CDR3 DNA is TGTGCCAGCTCACTCCAGGTCGGGGTGAACACCGGGGAGCTGTTTTTT. Amino acids: CASSLQVGVNTGELFF.

This clone was seen only once. V usage is TRBV6-5 and J usage is TRBJ2-1; 8 bases fit TRBD2. CDR3 length: 15 residues. The V gene end was trimmed by 4 bases and the J gene end by 8 bases; junction bases not matched to a gene: 10. The germline gives CDR1 MNHEY, CDR2 SVGAGI. The CDR3 sequence: CASSWHGREADEQFF. The CDR3 nucleotides read TGTGCCAGCAGTTGGCATGGGCGGGAGGCCGATGAGCAGTTCTTC.

The chain has TRBV19 and TRBJ2-5; 7 bases map to TRBD2. The CDR3 totals 16 residues. V was clipped by 5 bases and J by 5 bases; unmatched bases: 14. CDR1 is LNHDA and CDR2 is SQIVND in the germline V gene (reference sequence). As DNA, the CDR3 is TGTGCCAGTAGTGGAGGACTAGGATTTCGGCTTGAGACCCAGTACTTC. This sequence encodes CASSGGLGFRLETQYF.

Sample share makes this clone medium-sized. The chain is built from TRBV28 and TRBJ2-7; maybe TRBD1 (6 bases). The CDR3 extends over 13 amino acids. Trimming took off 7 bases at V and 1 base at J, with 11 bases between the two ends. Per the germline V gene, CDR1 is MDHEN and CDR2 is SYDVKM. CDR3 region: CASNPGQSYEQYF. The CDR3 DNA follows: TGTGCCAGCAACCCCGGACAGTCCTACGAGCAGTACTTC.